A single T cell receptor beta chain is shown here with its context. This sample is drawn from a study of blood T cell repertoires in COVID-19. Study-level background: From the United States, Italy and Spain came samples of acute and convalescent COVID-19. T cells, B-cell-depleted T cells, or PBMCs supplied cDNA or gDNA.

Enrolled through a virtual design, the participants were between 18 and 89 years of age and came from under 30 US areas. In the original processing: The authors estimated nucleated cell counts from reference gene primer amplification. Sequencing was performed with immunoSEQ multiplex PCR; in TCRdb, only in-frame clones are kept and a portion is missing. That table is the source of V, J and clone size, and D and trimming were worked out from the DNA. The table has around 200,000 clones, around 85% seen once. V gave up 3 bases and J gave up 1 base, with 11 bases separating them. The CDR3 consists of 14 residues. CDR1 and CDR2 (germline): SGHRS, YFSETQ.

Sequences were obtained from PBMCs or T cells enriched from blood (not recorded which). This rearrangement joins TRBV5-1 to TRBJ2-7, with a possible D match to TRBD1 (6 bases). The sequence was obtained from a man aged 35-49 years who had recovered from COVID-19. CDR3 protein: CASSYTGQSYEQYF. CDR3 DNA: TGCGCCAGCAGCTACACAGGGCAGTCCTACGAGCAGTACTTC.